A single sample gave rise to the 4 T cell receptor beta chains below, sequenced in a study of cytomegalovirus exposure and HLA in healthy donors. Profiled with immunoSEQ multiplex PCR; TCRdb holds only in-frame clones, not every one. The sample gives roughly 82,000 clones, approximately 93% of which show up once; roughly 0.74% is in the top ten. Sequencing was carried out using PBMCs. The receptor source for this set is a young man in good health and CMV-seronegative.

V gene TRBV29-1 combines with J gene TRBJ2-2; D possibly corresponds to TRBD2 (7 bases). V was trimmed by 1 base and J by 2 bases, leaving 20 bases between them. In germline, CDR1 is SQVTM, CDR2 ANQGSEA. CDR3 length equals 18 residues. Written as DNA, the CDR3 is TGCAGCGTTGAAGGGGGCGGGGGCCGGACCGGTAACACCGGGGAGCTGTTTTTT. Translated, it gives CSVEGGGGRTGNTGELFF.

This sequence joins TRBV6-5 and TRBJ1-2, with 8 bases that match TRBD1. Germline V CDR1 and CDR2: MNHEY, SVGAGI. This CDR3 has 13 amino acids. After removal of 5 bases from V and 6 bases from J, the junction contained 5 bases not matched to a gene. CDR3 sequence: CASSVSGGDGYTF. As DNA, the CDR3 is TGTGCCAGCAGTGTATCAGGGGGCGATGGCTACACCTTC.

The rearrangement joins TRBV11-3 to TRBJ1-1, with 11 bases that match TRBD1. This CDR3 spans 17 amino acids. Looked up from germline, CDR1 is SGHNT and CDR2 is YENEEA. J gave up 6 bases and V 5 bases, and 14 bases lay outside the gene matches. CDR3 protein: CASSAKGQGARWSEAFF. DNA of the CDR3: TGTGCCAGCAGCGCGAAAGGACAGGGGGCGCGATGGTCTGAAGCTTTCTTT.

The V call is TRBV23-1, the J call TRBJ1-2; D gene ambiguous. TRBV23-1 is identified as an open reading frame with a role that is uncertain. The CDR3 extends over 14 amino acids. Trimming took off 8 bases at V and 6 bases at J, with 19 bases between the two ends. In DNA form, the CDR3 reads TGCGCCAGCTGTCGGGCAGAAAAACACAATGGCTACACCTTC. Residues: CASCRAEKHNGYTF.